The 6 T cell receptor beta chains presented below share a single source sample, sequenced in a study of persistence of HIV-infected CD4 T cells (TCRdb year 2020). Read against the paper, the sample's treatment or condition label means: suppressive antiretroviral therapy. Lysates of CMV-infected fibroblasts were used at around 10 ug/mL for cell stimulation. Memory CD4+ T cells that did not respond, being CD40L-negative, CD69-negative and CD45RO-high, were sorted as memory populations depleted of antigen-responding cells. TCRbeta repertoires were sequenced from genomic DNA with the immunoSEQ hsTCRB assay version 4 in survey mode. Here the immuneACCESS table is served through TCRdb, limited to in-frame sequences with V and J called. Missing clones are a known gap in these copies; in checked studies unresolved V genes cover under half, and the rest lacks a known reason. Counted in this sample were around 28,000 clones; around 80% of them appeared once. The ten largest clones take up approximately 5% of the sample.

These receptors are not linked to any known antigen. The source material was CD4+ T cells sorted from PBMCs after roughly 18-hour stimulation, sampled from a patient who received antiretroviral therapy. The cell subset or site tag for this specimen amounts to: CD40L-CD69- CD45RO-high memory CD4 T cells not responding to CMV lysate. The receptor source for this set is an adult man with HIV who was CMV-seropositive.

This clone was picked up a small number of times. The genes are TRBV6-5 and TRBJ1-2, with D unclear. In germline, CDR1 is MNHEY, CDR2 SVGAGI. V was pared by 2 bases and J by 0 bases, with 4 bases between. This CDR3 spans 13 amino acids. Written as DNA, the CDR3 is TGTGCCAGCAGTTACGGCCCTAACTATGGCTACACCTTC. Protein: CASSYGPNYGYTF.

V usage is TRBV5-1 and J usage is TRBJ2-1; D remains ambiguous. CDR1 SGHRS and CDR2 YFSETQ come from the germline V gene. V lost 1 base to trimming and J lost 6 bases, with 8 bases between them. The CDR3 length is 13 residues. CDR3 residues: CASSLSGVNEQFF. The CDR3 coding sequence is TGCGCCAGCAGCTTGTCGGGTGTCAATGAGCAGTTCTTC.

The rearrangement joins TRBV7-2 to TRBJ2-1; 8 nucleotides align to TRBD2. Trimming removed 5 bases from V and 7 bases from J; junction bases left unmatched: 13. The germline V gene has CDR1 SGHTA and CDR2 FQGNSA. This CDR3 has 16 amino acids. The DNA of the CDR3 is TGTGCCAGCAGCCCAGGCCCCGCGGGGGGCCAAAATGAGCAGTTCTTC. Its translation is CASSPGPAGGQNEQFF.

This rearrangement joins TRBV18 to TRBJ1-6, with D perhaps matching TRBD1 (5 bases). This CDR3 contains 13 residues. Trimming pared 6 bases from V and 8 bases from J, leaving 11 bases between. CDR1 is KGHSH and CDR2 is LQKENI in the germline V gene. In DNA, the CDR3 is TGTGCCAGCTCCCGGGACGGATATTCACCCCTCCACTTT. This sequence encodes CASSRDGYSPLHF.

This CDR3 is CASSQDMGKQYF. DNA of the CDR3: TGTGCCAGCAGCCAAGATATGGGAAAGCAGTATTTT. V gene TRBV14 combines with J gene TRBJ2-3; D is unresolved. The CDR3 has 12 residues. The germline V gene has CDR1 SGHDN and CDR2 FVKESK. Trimming took 0 bases from V and 11 from J, leaving 9 bases between them.

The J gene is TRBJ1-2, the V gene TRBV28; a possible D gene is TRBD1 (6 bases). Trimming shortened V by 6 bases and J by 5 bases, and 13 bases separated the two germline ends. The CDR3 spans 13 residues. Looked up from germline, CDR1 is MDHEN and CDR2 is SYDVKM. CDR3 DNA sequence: TGTGCCAGCAGCCACGGACAGCAGTATGGCTACACCTTC. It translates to CASSHGQQYGYTF.